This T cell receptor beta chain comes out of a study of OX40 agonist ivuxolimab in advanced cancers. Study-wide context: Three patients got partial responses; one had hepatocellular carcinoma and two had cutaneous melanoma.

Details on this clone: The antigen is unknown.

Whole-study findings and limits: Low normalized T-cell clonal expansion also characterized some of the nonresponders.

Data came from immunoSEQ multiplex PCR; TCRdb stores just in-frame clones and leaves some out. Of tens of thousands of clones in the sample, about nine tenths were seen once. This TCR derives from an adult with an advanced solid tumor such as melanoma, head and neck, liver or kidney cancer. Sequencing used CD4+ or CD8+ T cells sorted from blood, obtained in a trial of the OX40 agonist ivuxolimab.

As DNA, the CDR3 is TGTGCCAGCAGCTGGACAGGGGTCTACAATGAGCAGTTCTTC. Residues: CASSWTGVYNEQFF. The rearrangement links TRBV6-5 to TRBJ2-1; the match to TRBD1 covers 9 bases. The CDR3 totals 14 residues. Germline-derived CDR1 and CDR2 are MNHEY and SVGAGI. V was clipped by 6 bases and J by 3 bases; unmatched bases: 3.